Below are 21 T cell receptor beta chains sequenced from a single sample in a study of blood T cell repertoires in COVID-19 (dated by TCRdb to between 2020 and 2021). The receptor library was made with the immunoSEQ multiplex PCR assay. The clones in this table, taken by TCRdb from immuneACCESS, are in-frame only. Not every clone is retained; where verified, under half of the shortfall comes from an unresolved V gene, and the cause of the rest is unknown. The sample profile shows about 140,000 clones; 70% to 80% of them were found once. The top ten clonotypes cover approximately 5% of the sample. Sequenced material: peripheral blood. These receptors came from a woman of 80 years or more with active or convalescent COVID-19.

The chain uses TRBV19 and TRBJ1-5, with D perhaps TRBD1 (5 bases). V was cut by 5 bases and J by 5 bases, with 10 bases left in between. There are 13 residues in the CDR3. Germline lookup yields CDR1 LNHDA and CDR2 SQIVND (reference sequence). CDR3 DNA: TGTGCCAGTAGTGCAGGGTCCCATCAGCCCCAGCATTTT. This gives the protein CASSAGSHQPQHF.

This clone was counted once. The J gene is TRBJ2-7, the V gene TRBV6-5, with a tentative D call TRBD2 (5 bases). Germline values: CDR1 MNHEY, CDR2 SVGAGI. Trimming shortened V by 2 bases and J by 6 bases, and 8 bases separated the two germline ends. This CDR3 comprises 12 residues. The CDR3 sequence: CASSYRGGEQYF. CDR3 nucleotide sequence: TGTGCCAGCAGTTACCGAGGAGGCGAGCAGTACTTC.

This chain links TRBV9 with TRBJ2-5; 12 bases agree with TRBD1. The V and J ends lost 3 bases and 6 bases, in that order; junction bases with no gene match: 9. The CDR3 extends over 16 amino acids. Germline V CDR1 and CDR2: SGDLS, YYNGEE. CDR3 in amino acids: CASSEGTGGLLKTQYF. For the CDR3, the DNA is TGTGCCAGCAGCGAGGGGACAGGGGGCTTGTTAAAGACCCAGTACTTC.

This clone appeared once. The rearrangement uses TRBV7-9 and TRBJ2-1, with 7 bases fitting TRBD1. The CDR3 is made up of 16 amino acids. The J segment lost 8 bases and the V segment lost 4 bases, leaving 14 bases of the junction unmatched. CDR1 is SEHNR and CDR2 is FQNEAQ in the germline V gene (reference sequence). The CDR3 bases are TGTGCCAGCAGCTCCTGGACAGGATTTTCTTTCGATGAGCAGTTCTTC. Translating gives CASSSWTGFSFDEQFF.

The genes are TRBV18 and TRBJ1-6, with 12 nucleotides matching TRBD1. This CDR3 is built from 16 residues. The germline gives CDR1 KGHSH, CDR2 LQKENI. V was pared by 3 bases and J by 9 bases, with 6 bases of the junction left unmatched. CDR3 residues: CASSPRGQGAGSPLHF. The CDR3 DNA sequence: TGTGCCAGCTCACCGCGGGGACAGGGGGCAGGTTCACCCCTCCACTTT.

A note on this clone: The junction departs from the called germline gene at one end, perhaps through a read error. V and J are TRBV5-1 and TRBJ1-6; D is unclear. This CDR3 has 14 amino acids. The germline V gene encodes CDR1 SGHRS and CDR2 YFSETQ. The CDR3 is CASSLGPNQTPLHF. The CDR3 nucleotides are TGCGCCAGCAGCTTGGGGCCCAATCAAACACCGCTCCACTTT.

In this sample, this clone turned up once. The chain combines TRBV28 with TRBJ1-1; tentative D call: TRBD1 (5 bases). Trimming took 1 base from V and 0 from J, leaving 6 bases between them. The germline CDR1 and CDR2 sequences are MDHEN and SYDVKM. This CDR3 is built from 14 residues. The CDR3 coding sequence is TGTGCCAGCAGTTTATCGGGGGTGAACACTGAAGCTTTCTTT. This encodes CASSLSGVNTEAFF. Full variable domain (outside the CDR3, taken from reference TRBV28 and TRBJ1-1): DVKVTQSSRYLVKRTGEKVFLECVQDMDHENMFWYRQDPGLGLRLIYFSYDVKMKEKGDIPEGYSVSREKKERFSLILESASTNQTSMYLCASSLSGVNTEAFFGQGTRLTVV.

The chain links TRBV29-1 to TRBJ1-2; D gene unclear. The CDR3 sequence is 9 residues long. From germline, CDR1 is SQVTM and CDR2 ANQGSEA. Trimming stripped 3 bases from V and 7 bases from J, with 3 bases between. In DNA form, the CDR3 reads TGCAGCGTTGACAGTGGCTACACCTTC. Its protein product is CSVDSGYTF.

This sequence joins TRBV6-5 and TRBJ1-5; TRBD1 matches at 11 bases. The ends lost 6 bases at V and 4 bases at J; junction bases unmatched: 5. In germline, CDR1 is MNHEY, CDR2 SVGAGI. CDR3 length: 15 residues. The CDR3 nucleotides are TGTGCCAGCAGCGTCGGGACAGGGGGGAATCAGCCCCAGCATTTT. It translates to CASSVGTGGNQPQHF.

This clone was found a few times. The rearrangement uses TRBV6-5 and TRBJ1-1, with 9 bases identical to TRBD1. The CDR3 contains 14 residues. Looked up from germline, CDR1 is MNHEY and CDR2 is SVGAGI. With 7 bases clipped from V and 6 bases from J, the junction kept 9 bases outside the gene matches. The CDR3 loop reads CASTKQGALAEAFF. The DNA for the CDR3 is TGTGCCAGCACCAAACAGGGGGCTTTGGCTGAAGCTTTCTTT.

About this clone: The junction departs from the called germline gene at one end, perhaps through a read error. The genes are TRBV7-7 and TRBJ2-1; D gene unclear. The CDR3 is 16 residues long. Per germline, CDR1 SSHAT and CDR2 FNYEAQ (reference sequence). CDR3 nucleotide sequence: TGTGCTAGCAGCTTAGGTTCATTCGCGGCAAACAATGAGCAGTTCTTC. It codes for CASSLGSFAANNEQFF.

The chain joins TRBV5-6 to TRBJ2-5; tentatively, D is TRBD2 (6 bases). Trimming took off 1 base at V and 8 bases at J, with 12 bases between the two ends. The CDR3 runs to 13 residues. CDR1 and CDR2 (germline): SGHDT, YYEEEE. In nucleotides, the CDR3 is TGTGCCAGCAGCTTGTTGAGGGGAGGCACCCAGTACTTC. It yields the protein CASSLLRGGTQYF.

This chain connects TRBV4-2 to TRBJ1-2, with D maybe TRBD1 (6 bases). Looked up from germline, CDR1 is LGHNA and CDR2 is YNFKEQ. V gave up 4 bases and J gave up 2 bases, with 14 bases separating them. The CDR3 length is 15 residues. CDR3 loop: CASSLDRTANYGYTF. CDR3 sequence (DNA): TGTGCCAGCAGCCTCGACCGGACAGCCAACTATGGCTACACCTTC.

This clone showed up just once. The chain recombines TRBV2 with TRBJ1-5; D perhaps matches TRBD1 (6 bases). Germline V gene lookup returns CDR1 SNHLY and CDR2 FYNNEI. This CDR3 is built from 13 residues. Deletions cut 7 bases from V and 6 bases from J, with 13 bases between. This chain's CDR3 is CASNRDRIQPQHF. CDR3 DNA sequence: TGTGCCAGCAACAGGGATCGAATTCAGCCCCAGCATTTT.

The chain combines TRBV24-1 with TRBJ2-5, with 7 bases that match TRBD1. After removal of 7 bases from V and 5 bases from J, the junction contained 15 bases not matched to a gene. Per germline, CDR1 KGHDR and CDR2 SFDVKD. The CDR3 runs 16 residues. The CDR3 bases are TGTGCCACCAGCGACTCCGGACAGGTCCGTAGGGAGACCCAGTACTTC. This encodes CATSDSGQVRRETQYF.

The chain uses TRBV5-1 and TRBJ2-2; 9 bases map to TRBD1. The CDR3 has 19 residues. Germline V lookup: CDR1 SGHRS, CDR2 YFSETQ. The junction had 12 bases not matched to a gene; V was cut back by 0 bases and J by 3 bases. CDR3 loop: CASSLGYKTGGVDTGELFF. In DNA, the CDR3 is TGCGCCAGCAGCTTGGGATATAAAACAGGGGGCGTCGACACCGGGGAGCTGTTTTTT.

This clone appeared once. This chain uses TRBV4-1 with TRBJ2-3; D is perhaps TRBD1 (6 bases). Trimming took 0 bases from V and 2 from J, leaving 18 bases between them. Germline assignment: CDR1 MGHRA and CDR2 YSYEKL. The CDR3 is made up of 18 amino acids. The CDR3 coding sequence is TGCGCCAGCAGCCAAGAATATAATAGAGGACAGTCCACAGATACGCAGTATTTT. Protein: CASSQEYNRGQSTDTQYF.

The chain recombines TRBV7-2 with TRBJ1-1, with D possibly TRBD1 on 6 matching bases. The CDR3 spans 13 residues. Germline CDR1 and CDR2: SGHTA and FQGNSA. With 4 bases removed from V and 6 bases from J, the gap between germline ends came to 12 bases. The CDR3 loop is CASSSAWGPEAFF. The CDR3 coding sequence is TGTGCCAGCAGCTCTGCGTGGGGGCCTGAAGCTTTCTTT.

The genes are TRBV5-6 and TRBJ1-2, with 12 bases aligning to TRBD1. With 1 base clipped from V and 6 bases from J, the junction kept 7 bases outside the gene matches. The CDR3 loop spans 16 amino acids. Germline V lookup: CDR1 SGHDT, CDR2 YYEEEE. The CDR3 DNA reads as TGTGCCAGCAGCTTGATCCGGGACAGGGGGCGCAATGGCTACACCTTC. As protein: CASSLIRDRGRNGYTF.

V and J are TRBV3-1 (or the pseudogene TRBV3-2) and TRBJ2-1, with TRBD1 identical over 9 bases. The V gene end was trimmed by 3 bases and the J gene end by 7 bases; junction bases not matched to a gene: 4. The V gene's germline CDR1 is LGHDT and CDR2 YNNKEL (reference sequence). This CDR3 is 14 amino acids long. The CDR3 region has the DNA TGTGCCAGCAGCCATAAACAGGGGGCGAATGAGCAGTTCTTC. It codes for CASSHKQGANEQFF.

The chain employs TRBV7-2 and TRBJ1-5; D gene uncertain. Per the germline V gene, CDR1 is SGHTA and CDR2 is FQGNSA. CDR3 length: 15 amino acids. Between the trimmed V and J ends, which lost 1 base and 1 base, there was a span of 8 bases. Here the CDR3 reads CASSLERASNQPQHF. The CDR3, as DNA: TGTGCCAGCAGCTTAGAGCGGGCAAGCAATCAGCCCCAGCATTTT.